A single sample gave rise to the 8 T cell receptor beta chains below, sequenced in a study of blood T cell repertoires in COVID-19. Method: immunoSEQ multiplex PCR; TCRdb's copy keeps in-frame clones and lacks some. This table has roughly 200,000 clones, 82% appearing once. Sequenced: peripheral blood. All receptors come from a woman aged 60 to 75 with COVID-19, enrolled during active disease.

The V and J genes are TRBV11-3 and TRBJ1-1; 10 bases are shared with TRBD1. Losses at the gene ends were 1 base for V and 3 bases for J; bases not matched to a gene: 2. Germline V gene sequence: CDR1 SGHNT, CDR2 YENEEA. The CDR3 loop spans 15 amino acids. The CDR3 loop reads CASSLGGTGDTEAFF. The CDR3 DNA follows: TGTGCCAGCAGCTTAGGAGGGACAGGGGACACTGAAGCTTTCTTT.

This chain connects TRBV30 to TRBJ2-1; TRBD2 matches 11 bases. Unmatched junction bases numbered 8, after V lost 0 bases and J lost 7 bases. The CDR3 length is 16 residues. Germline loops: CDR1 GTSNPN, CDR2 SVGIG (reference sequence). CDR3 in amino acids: CAWSVFQTSGKNEQFF. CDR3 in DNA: TGTGCCTGGAGTGTATTCCAGACTAGCGGGAAGAATGAGCAGTTCTTC.

In nucleotides, the CDR3 is TGTGCCAGTAGTATCCAGGGTGACACTGAAGCTTTCTTT. It encodes CASSIQGDTEAFF. The chain has TRBV19 and TRBJ1-1; D may be TRBD1 (5 bases). Trimming left V 3 bases short and J 3 bases short, with 8 bases between. Germline V gene sequence: CDR1 LNHDA, CDR2 SQIVND (reference sequence). This CDR3 contains 13 residues. The variable domain in full, completed from reference TRBV19 and TRBJ1-1, reads DGGITQSPKYLFRKEGQNVTLSCEQNLNHDAMYWYRQDPGQGLRLIYYSQIVNDFQKGDIAEGYSVSREKKESFPLTVTSAQKNPTAFYLCASSIQGDTEAFFGQGTRLTVV.

CDR3 DNA sequence: TGTGCCAGCAGCCCCTCTACCGGGTCTGGCAATCAGCCCCAGCATTTT. It translates to CASSPSTGSGNQPQHF. The chain is built from TRBV2 and TRBJ1-5, with unresolved D. The CDR3 consists of 16 residues. The germline V gene encodes CDR1 SNHLY and CDR2 FYNNEI. Between the trimmed V and J ends, which lost 6 bases and 2 bases, there was a span of 17 bases.

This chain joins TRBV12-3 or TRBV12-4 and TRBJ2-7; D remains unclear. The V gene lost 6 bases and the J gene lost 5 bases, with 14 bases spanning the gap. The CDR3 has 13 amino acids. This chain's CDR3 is CASSPRFADEQYF. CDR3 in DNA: TGTGCCAGCAGCCCCCGTTTCGCAGACGAGCAGTACTTC.

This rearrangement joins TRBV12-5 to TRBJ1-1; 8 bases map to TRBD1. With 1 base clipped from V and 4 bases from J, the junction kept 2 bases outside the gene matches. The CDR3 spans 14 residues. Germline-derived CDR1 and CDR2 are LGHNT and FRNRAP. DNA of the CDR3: TGTGCTAGTGGTTTGGACAGGGGGGGCACTGAAGCTTTCTTT. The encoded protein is CASGLDRGGTEAFF.

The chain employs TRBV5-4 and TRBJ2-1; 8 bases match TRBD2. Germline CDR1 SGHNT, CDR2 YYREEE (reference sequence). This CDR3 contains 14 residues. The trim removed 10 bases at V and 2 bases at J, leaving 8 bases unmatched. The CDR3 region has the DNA TGTGCCTGGCTCGACGGGAGGGCCTACAATGAGCAGTTCTTC. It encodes CAWLDGRAYNEQFF.

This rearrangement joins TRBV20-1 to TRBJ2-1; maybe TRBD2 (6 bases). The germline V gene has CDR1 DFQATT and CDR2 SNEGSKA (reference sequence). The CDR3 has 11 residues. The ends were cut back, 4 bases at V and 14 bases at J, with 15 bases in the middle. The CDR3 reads CSATGGTGEFF. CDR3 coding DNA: TGCAGTGCTACAGGCGGGACTGGTGAGTTCTTC.